Listed below are T cell receptor beta chains from one sample, sequenced in a study of T cells in Graves' hyperthyroidism and ophthalmopathy. TCRdb processed the multiplex PCR reads anew with MiXCR; each CDR3 protein has one entry. The sample shows over 650,000 distinct CDR3 sequences, 45% of them seen only once. Source material: peripheral blood or thyroid tissue (not recorded which). Receptor source: an adult man with Graves' disease, either hyperthyroidism or ophthalmopathy (not recorded which). Both conserved end residues are part of each CDR3. A D gene is named only where the DNA matches it firmly. Only some rows state a clone size, as once, few, many or a class for expanded clones.

clone size	D gene	J gene	V gene	CDR3 DNA	CDR3 protein
.	.	TRBJ2-7	TRBV25-1	TGCAGTGCTAGAGCGGCTGCTAGCTCTGGGCACGAGCAGTACTTC	CSARAAASSGHEQYF
.	TRBD1	TRBJ1-4	TRBV2	TGTGCCAGCAGCTTGCCGGGACAGCCTAATGAAAAACTGTTTTTT	CASSLPGQPNEKLFF
few	.	TRBJ2-2	TRBV6-1	TGTGCCAGCAGTAAGAGGGGTACCGGGGAGCTGTTTTTT	CASSKRGTGELFF
.	TRBD1	TRBJ2-5	TRBV13	TGTGCCAGCAGCTCGACAGGGAGAGGGACCCAGTACTTC	CASSSTGRGTQYF
many	.	TRBJ1-1	TRBV10-3	TGTGCCGTAGGAGGGGAAGGAATCACTGAAGCTTTCTTT	CAVGGEGITEAFF
once	.	TRBJ2-2	TRBV7-8	TGTGCCAGCAGCCAAGATGGGAGAGTAACCGGGGAGCTGTTTTTT	CASSQDGRVTGELFF
.	.	TRBJ2-3	TRBV2	TGTGCCAGCAGTGCGGCCCCGCCGGGATATAGCACAGATACGCAGTATTTT	CASSAAPPGYSTDTQYF
many	TRBD1	TRBJ1-2	TRBV25-1	TGTGCCAGCAGTGAATCAGGATTGGCAGGGGGCAGGAATCATGGCTACACCTTC	CASSESGLAGGRNHGYTF
once	.	TRBJ2-7	TRBV20-1	TGCAGTGCTAGAGATTTTTTGCCGGGGCCGGCCTACTACGAGCAGTACTTC	CSARDFLPGPAYYEQYF
few	.	TRBJ1-1	TRBV19	TGTGCCAGTAGTCCCACCGGGACCTCGAACACTGAAGCTTTCTTT	CASSPTGTSNTEAFF
few	.	TRBJ1-6	TRBV2	TGTGCCAGCAGTTTAGGGGCTCGCATTTCACCCCTCCACTTT	CASSLGARISPLHF
many	.	TRBJ2-7	TRBV7-9	TGTGCCAGCAGCGGACCCGGCGGACTAGGGGGCGAGCAGTACTTC	CASSGPGGLGGEQYF
many	TRBD2	TRBJ2-5	TRBV7-8	TGTGCCAGCACCCCGGTGGCTAGCGGGCAAGAGACCCAGTACTTC	CASTPVASGQETQYF
many	TRBD1	TRBJ2-7	TRBV7-6	TGTGCCAGCAGCTCGAGCGGGACAGGGCTTGGCGAGCAGTACTTC	CASSSSGTGLGEQYF
.	.	TRBJ2-5	TRBV5-1	TGCGCCAGCAGCTTGTCAGAGGCCCAGTACTTC	CASSLSEAQYF
few	.	TRBJ1-1	TRBV7-9	TGTGCCAGCAGCTCGGAGGGGGGGGGAACGGCTGAAGCTTTCTTT	CASSSEGGGTAEAFF
few	.	TRBJ2-7	TRBV20-1	TGCAGTGCTAGGATGGAACGGGGGGCATCCTACGAGCAGTACTTC	CSARMERGASYEQYF
many	TRBD1	TRBJ1-4	TRBV29-1	TGCAGCGTATTGGGACAGGGGGATGAAAAACTGTTTTTT	CSVLGQGDEKLFF
.	.	TRBJ1-2	TRBV7-8	TGTGCCAGCAGCCAAGCTATAGGGGGGGGGTATGGCTACACCTTC	CASSQAIGGGYGYTF
.	.	TRBJ1-2	TRBV7-4	TGCGCCAGCAGTGGCTATGCCTCATCAGGGGAGCCTAACTATGGCTACACCTTC	CASSGYASSGEPNYGYTF
.	.	TRBJ1-4	TRBV29-1	TGCAGCGTGCGGGGGGGACGCGAAAAACTGTTTTTT	CSVRGGREKLFF
.	.	TRBJ1-6	TRBV15	.	CATSIYLCSVAAGTASSPLHF
few	TRBD2	TRBJ2-7	TRBV5-4	TGTGCCAGCAGCCAAGCGGGAGTTTACGAGCAGTACTTC	CASSQAGVYEQYF
.	.	TRBJ1-1	TRBV6-5	TGTGCCAGCAGTTACGGTCCTCGGGATACTGAAGCTTTCTTT	CASSYGPRDTEAFF
.	.	TRBJ1-1	TRBV25-1	TGTGCCAGCGGGGGTGAGTGGTCGGGCCGCGGCACTGAAGCTTTCTTT	CASGGEWSGRGTEAFF
few	.	TRBJ1-6	TRBV25-1	TGCGCCAGCAGCTTGGTTGGGGGCGTAGATAATTCACCCCTCCACTTT	CASSLVGGVDNSPLHF
.	.	TRBJ1-6	TRBV20-1	TGCAGTGCTAGGCCCGGGGACGTAAATTCACCCCTCCACTTT	CSARPGDVNSPLHF
.	TRBD1	TRBJ1-2	TRBV7-9	TGTGCCAGCAGCGCAACTGGGACAGATGGCTACACCTTC	CASSATGTDGYTF
few	TRBD1	TRBJ1-1	TRBV2	TGTGCCAGCAGCGCAGGGGGCTCGGGATGGACTGAAGCTTTCTTT	CASSAGGSGWTEAFF
many	.	TRBJ1-2	TRBV29-1	TGCAGCGTTCTGGGGGCAATCTATGGCTACACCTTC	CSVLGAIYGYTF
.	.	TRBJ2-5	TRBV5-8	TGTGCCAGCAGCCTCCGACAGAGTCCAGAGACCCAGTACTTC	CASSLRQSPETQYF
many	TRBD1	TRBJ1-5	TRBV2	TGTGCCAGCAGTGAAGGGACAGGGCCTCAGCCCCAGCATTTT	CASSEGTGPQPQHF
many	.	TRBJ1-2	TRBV6-5	TGTGCCAGCAGTTACTCGGACGGCCTTCACACCTTC	CASSYSDGLHTF
.	.	TRBJ1-6	TRBV10-3	TGTGCCATCCGGGACGGTCATAATTCACCCCTCCACTTT	CAIRDGHNSPLHF
many	TRBD1	TRBJ1-4	TRBV7-8	TGTGCCAGCAGCCCTAATACACAGGGGGCAAGGGAAAAACTGTTTTTT	CASSPNTQGAREKLFF
once	TRBD1	TRBJ1-4	TRBV7-9	TGTGCCAGCAGCCCTACTAGCGGGACAGGGGGAAGAGGACTGTTTTTT	CASSPTSGTGGRGLFF
.	.	TRBJ1-1	TRBV14	TGTGCCAGCAGCCAAGTTTCGGGTCCAACGGGAACTGAAGCTTTCTTT	CASSQVSGPTGTEAFF
.	.	TRBJ2-7	TRBV12-3/TRBV12-4	TGTGCCAGCAGTTTGCTAGTTGGTGTGCAGTACTTC	CASSLLVGVQYF
.	.	TRBJ1-1	TRBV20-1	TGCAGTGCAAGGCGGGGTGAAGCTTTCTTT	CSARRGEAFF
many	.	TRBJ1-6	TRBV10-3	TGTGCCATCAGTGAGGGAAGATCTTATAATTCACCCCTCCACTTT	CAISEGRSYNSPLHF
once	.	TRBJ2-7	TRBV9	TGTGCCAGCAGCGTAGAAGGTGTTACCTACGAGCAGTACTTC	CASSVEGVTYEQYF
.	.	TRBJ1-1	TRBV5-1	TGCGCCAGCAGACATGACAGCCCTGAAGCTTTCTTT	CASRHDSPEAFF
.	.	TRBJ1-5	TRBV2	TGTGCCAGCAGTGCATTCGGAGCGGCAGCCAATCAGCCCCAGCATTTT	CASSAFGAAANQPQHF
.	TRBD2	TRBJ2-2	TRBV7-9	TGTGCCAGCAGCCCTGACCAGGGCGGGAGGAACACCGGGGAGCTGTTTTTT	CASSPDQGGRNTGELFF
many	TRBD1	TRBJ1-2	TRBV29-1	TGCAGCGTTGAATTCACAGGGGATCTGTATGGCTACACCTTC	CSVEFTGDLYGYTF
once	TRBD2	TRBJ2-2	TRBV20-1	TGCAGTGCTAGCCCATCTAGCGGGAGTCGCACCGGGGAGCTGTTTTTT	CSASPSSGSRTGELFF
.	.	TRBJ1-2	TRBV15	TGTGCCACCAGCAGCCGGACGGGGGCCCTCTATGGCTACACCTTC	CATSSRTGALYGYTF
.	.	TRBJ1-1	TRBV25-1	TGTGCCAGCAGTGCTTGGAATATGAACACTGAAGCTTTCTTT	CASSAWNMNTEAFF
.	.	TRBJ2-5	TRBV6-5	TGTGCCAGCAGTTTCGGACCACAAGAGACCCAGTACTTC	CASSFGPQETQYF
.	.	TRBJ1-1	TRBV6-1	TGTGCCAGCAGTGAAGGAGGGAAGGGGGACACTGAAGCTTTCTTT	CASSEGGKGDTEAFF
.	TRBD2	TRBJ2-7	TRBV20-1	TGCAGTGCTAGATCCGGACTAGCGGGGAATGAGCAGTACTTC	CSARSGLAGNEQYF